These 13 T cell receptor beta chains originate from one sample sequenced in a study of preoperative IRX-2 immunotherapy in early breast cancer. Data came from immunoSEQ multiplex PCR; TCRdb stores just in-frame clones and leaves some out. The sample has roughly 30,000 clones; 75% to 90% are singletons. Treatment here: preoperative locoregional IRX-2 cytokine immunotherapy. The specimen comprised lymph node tissue, sampled from a patient treated with IRX-2 immunotherapy. The receptors originated from a human donor with breast cancer.

This chain joins TRBV28 and TRBJ2-1; D possibly matches TRBD1 or TRBD2 (5 bases each). The germline gives CDR1 MDHEN, CDR2 SYDVKM. Trimming shortened V by 5 bases and J by 7 bases, and 18 bases separated the two germline ends. This CDR3 has 15 residues. This CDR3 is CASSPFGGVKNEQFF. As DNA, the CDR3 is TGTGCCAGCAGTCCCTTTGGGGGAGTTAAGAATGAGCAGTTCTTC.

The chain carries TRBV5-8 and TRBJ2-7; D unclear. The CDR3 consists of 14 residues. Trimming removed 0 bases at V and 0 bases at J, with 7 bases between. Germline-derived CDR1 and CDR2 are SGHTS and YDEGEE. The CDR3 sequence: CASSLGVSSYEQYF. Here the CDR3 DNA reads TGTGCCAGCAGCTTGGGGGTGAGCTCCTACGAGCAGTACTTC.

The gene calls are TRBV28 and TRBJ2-2; TRBD1 matches 9 bases. Trimming removed 7 bases from V and 4 bases from J; junction bases left unmatched: 19. The length of the CDR3 is 19 residues. The germline V gene encodes CDR1 MDHEN and CDR2 SYDVKM. Here the CDR3 reads CASTDLSAGTGRFTGELFF. The CDR3 coding sequence is TGTGCCAGCACCGATCTATCCGCCGGGACAGGGCGTTTCACCGGGGAGCTGTTTTTT.

This chain uses TRBV10-3 with TRBJ2-1; D is perhaps TRBD1 (5 bases). V was cut by 7 bases and J by 9 bases, with 13 bases left in between. Germline loops: CDR1 ENHRY, CDR2 SYGVKD. There are 12 residues in the CDR3. The CDR3 loop reads CAINAGRGEQFF. In DNA form, the CDR3 reads TGTGCCATCAACGCAGGAAGGGGTGAGCAGTTCTTC.

The V call is TRBV9, the J call TRBJ2-2, with TRBD2 identical over 8 bases. Trimming cost V 10 bases and J 2 bases; bases outside gene matches: 10. Germline V lookup: CDR1 SGDLS, CDR2 YYNGEE. CDR3 length: 15 amino acids. This chain's CDR3 is CALQAGDTNTGELFF. As DNA, the CDR3 is TGTGCCTTGCAAGCGGGGGATACAAACACCGGGGAGCTGTTTTTT.

The J gene is TRBJ2-7, the V gene TRBV10-1; 7 bases agree with TRBD1. CDR1 is WNHNN and CDR2 is SYGVQD in the germline V gene (reference sequence). With V trimmed by 6 bases and J by 2 bases, 7 bases remained unmatched. This CDR3 is built from 14 residues. Here the CDR3 reads CASRTDRLPYEQYF. The CDR3 bases are TGCGCCAGCAGGACGGACAGGCTCCCCTACGAGCAGTACTTC.

This sequence joins TRBV7-4 and TRBJ2-1; tentative D call: TRBD2 (5 bases). Germline V gene lookup returns CDR1 SGHVT and CDR2 SQSDAQ. The CDR3 runs 15 residues. V gave up 5 bases and J gave up 4 bases, with 15 bases separating them. CDR3 sequence reads: CASSQEPSFYNEQFF. The DNA of the CDR3 is TGTGCCAGCAGCCAAGAGCCTAGCTTTTACAATGAGCAGTTCTTC. The entire variable domain, with the rest obtained from reference TRBV7-4 and TRBJ2-1, is as follows: GAGVSQSPRYKVAKRGRDVALRCDSISGHVTLYWYRQTLGQGSEVLTYSQSDAQRDKSGRPSGRFSAERPERSVSTLKIQRTEQGDSAVYLCASSQEPSFYNEQFFGPGTRLTVL.

The rearrangement uses TRBV11-3 and TRBJ2-3; 9 bases fit TRBD2. The CDR3 is made up of 15 amino acids. V shed 3 bases, J shed 4 bases, and the junction held 5 bases outside the gene matches. Looked up from germline, CDR1 is SGHNT and CDR2 is YENEEA. The CDR3 spells CASSFYSGSADTQYF. The CDR3 DNA is TGTGCCAGCAGCTTTTATAGCGGGAGCGCAGATACGCAGTATTTT.

This clone was picked up a small number of times. The chain employs TRBV18 and TRBJ2-3, with D perhaps assigned TRBD1 or TRBD2 (5 bases each). V was cut by 2 bases and J by 5 bases, with 8 bases left in between. Germline-derived CDR1 and CDR2 are KGHSH and LQKENI. The CDR3 is 13 amino acids. CDR3 DNA sequence: TGTGCCAGCTCACCAGGGGCGGGAGATACGCAGTATTTT. It codes for CASSPGAGDTQYF. Full variable domain (remainder filled in from reference TRBV18 and TRBJ2-3): NAGVMQNPRHLVRRRGQEARLRCSPMKGHSHVYWYRQLPEEGLKFMVYLQKENIIDESGMPKERFSAEFPKEGPSILRIQQVVRGDSAAYFCASSPGAGDTQYFGPGTRLTVL.

The chain carries TRBV28 and TRBJ2-3; a weak D match, TRBD2 (5 bases). Germline lookup yields CDR1 MDHEN and CDR2 SYDVKM. Trimming shortened V by 6 bases and J by 2 bases, and 15 bases separated the two germline ends. The CDR3 is 15 residues long. The CDR3 bases are TGTGCCAGCAGCTGGGCGGCGGGTCACACAGATACGCAGTATTTT. This translates into CASSWAAGHTDTQYF.

The chain couples TRBV14 to TRBJ2-7; D gene unclear. Looked up from germline, CDR1 is SGHDN and CDR2 is FVKESK. V lost 3 bases to trimming and J lost 5 bases, with 8 bases between them. CDR3 length: 12 residues. CDR3: CASSHGPHEQYF. CDR3 in DNA: TGTGCCAGCAGCCACGGGCCCCACGAGCAGTACTTC.

The genes are TRBV18 and TRBJ2-1; possibly TRBD2 for D (6 bases). From germline, CDR1 is KGHSH and CDR2 LQKENI. The V end was cut by 7 bases, the J end by 3 bases, with 22 bases between. CDR3 length: 17 residues. The CDR3 region is CASFGSHTFPYYNEQFF. The CDR3 nucleotides read TGTGCCAGCTTCGGGAGCCATACCTTCCCCTACTACAATGAGCAGTTCTTC.

The chain links TRBV6-8 to TRBJ2-1; D ambiguous. The CDR3 has 12 residues. In germline, CDR1 is MNHGY, CDR2 SAAAGT. V was pared by 6 bases and J by 3 bases, with 6 bases between. For the CDR3, the DNA is TGTGCCAGCAGCAAGTACTACAATGAGCAGTTCTTC. The encoded protein is CASSKYYNEQFF.